This entry lists 24 T cell receptor beta chains sequenced from one sample in a study of cytomegalovirus exposure and HLA in healthy donors. PCR was performed using 60 Vbeta and 13 Jbeta primers. TCRdb keeps only in-frame clones here, not all; method: immunoSEQ multiplex PCR. This table holds about 180,000 clones, around 77% found once. Sample: PBMCs. The receptors were sampled from a man between 60 and 75 years old in good health and CMV-seronegative.

The chain couples TRBV18 to TRBJ1-5; 7 bases are a match to TRBD1. Germline lookup yields CDR1 KGHSH and CDR2 LQKENI. This CDR3 region has 15 residues. V was clipped by 2 bases and J by 4 bases; unmatched bases: 5. The CDR3 DNA sequence: TGTGCCAGCTCACCAGGCACAGGGGATAATCAGCCCCAGCATTTT. This translates into CASSPGTGDNQPQHF. Complete variable domain (other parts from reference TRBV18 and TRBJ1-5): NAGVMQNPRHLVRRRGQEARLRCSPMKGHSHVYWYRQLPEEGLKFMVYLQKENIIDESGMPKERFSAEFPKEGPSILRIQQVVRGDSAAYFCASSPGTGDNQPQHFGDGTRLSIL.

The V gene is TRBV5-1, the J gene TRBJ2-7; 7 positions match TRBD2. Losses at the gene ends were 3 bases for V and 7 bases for J; bases not matched to a gene: 10. Germline CDR1 SGHRS, CDR2 YFSETQ. This CDR3 region has 14 residues. CDR3 region: CASSWGMGGNEQYF. Here the CDR3 DNA reads TGCGCCAGCAGCTGGGGGATGGGAGGGAATGAGCAGTACTTC.

This chain connects TRBV10-1 to TRBJ1-6, with D unclear. The CDR3 loop spans 15 amino acids. V lost 11 bases to trimming and J lost 8 bases, with 22 bases between them. Germline loops: CDR1 WNHNN, CDR2 SYGVQD (reference sequence). CDR3 sequence (DNA): TGCGCCCAGCTGGGCGTGCGCCGGAGGGATTCACCCCTCCACTTT. The encoded protein is CAQLGVRRRDSPLHF.

Concerning this clone: One end of the junction fails to match germline, which may point to a read error. The chain is built from TRBV6-5 and TRBJ1-2; 7 bases agree with TRBD1. The CDR3 runs 14 residues. CDR1 MNHEY and CDR2 SVGAGI come from the germline V gene. CDR3 region: CASRPGRQGEGYPF. CDR3 coding DNA: TGTGCCAGCAGGCCCGGTCGTCAGGGGGAAGGCTACCCCTTC.

The gene calls are TRBV7-9 and TRBJ1-6; 9 positions match TRBD1. The V segment lost 8 bases and the J segment 7 bases; nucleotides outside the gene matches: 9. The germline gives CDR1 SEHNR, CDR2 FQNEAQ (reference sequence). The CDR3 totals 15 residues. CDR3 nucleotides: TGTGCCAGCTCAGGGCGGACAGGGGACAATTCACCCCTCCACTTT. It encodes CASSGRTGDNSPLHF.

V is TRBV7-2 and J is TRBJ1-5; tentative D call: TRBD1 (6 bases). The ends were cut back, 4 bases at V and 6 bases at J, with 13 bases in the middle. The CDR3 extends over 14 amino acids. Germline V CDR1 and CDR2: SGHTA, FQGNSA. In DNA, the CDR3 is TGTGCCAGCAGCTGGGGGGGGCGGCGTCAGCCCCAGCATTTT. Translated: CASSWGGRRQPQHF.

The rearrangement links TRBV5-1 to TRBJ2-5; D call uncertain. Trimming left V 0 bases short and J 5 bases short, with 8 bases between. The CDR3 is made up of 13 amino acids. The germline V gene encodes CDR1 SGHRS and CDR2 YFSETQ. CDR3 sequence reads: CASSLEGSETQYF. The DNA of the CDR3 is TGCGCCAGCAGCTTGGAAGGTAGCGAGACCCAGTACTTC.

This chain joins TRBV29-1 and TRBJ2-7, with 15 bases identical to TRBD2. V trimming: 7 bases; J trimming: 0 bases; junction bases outside the gene matches: 4. The CDR3 loop spans 15 amino acids. Germline V gives CDR1 SQVTM, CDR2 ANQGSEA. The CDR3 DNA sequence: TGCAGCGCCGGGACTAGCGGGGGGATCTCCTACGAGCAGTACTTC. This gives the protein CSAGTSGGISYEQYF.

CDR3: CAISGAPRPGTSGNTDTQYF. The DNA of the CDR3 is TGTGCCATCAGTGGGGCCCCGAGACCCGGGACTAGCGGCAACACAGATACGCAGTATTTT. The chain employs TRBV10-3 and TRBJ2-3, with 11 bases identical to TRBD2. J was trimmed by 2 bases and V by 4 bases; bases with no gene match: 17. Per germline, CDR1 ENHRY and CDR2 SYGVKD. The CDR3 has 20 amino acids.

The chain links TRBV6-1 to TRBJ2-1; 11 nucleotides line up with TRBD2. This CDR3 spans 13 amino acids. Unmatched junction bases numbered 1, after V lost 8 bases and J lost 4 bases. Germline values: CDR1 MNHNS, CDR2 SASEGT. The CDR3 sequence is CASPSGGYNEQFF. DNA of the CDR3: TGTGCCAGCCCTAGCGGGGGGTACAATGAGCAGTTCTTC.

The V and J genes are TRBV13 and TRBJ2-1; 10 bases are a match to TRBD2. The ends lost 1 base at V and 10 bases at J; junction bases unmatched: 7. The CDR3 has 15 amino acids. Germline lookup yields CDR1 PRHDT and CDR2 FYEKMQ (reference sequence). The DNA of the CDR3 is TGTGCCAGCAGCTTAGTGCTAGCGGGAGAGAAAGAGCAGTTCTTC. This translates into CASSLVLAGEKEQFF.

Notes on this clone: Germline is not matched at one junction end, which may reflect a read error. This rearrangement joins TRBV7-9 to TRBJ2-1; D possibly corresponds to TRBD1 (5 bases). Per germline, CDR1 SEHNR and CDR2 FQNEAQ (reference sequence). CDR3 length: 12 residues. CDR3 DNA: TGTTCCAGCAGTCGGGTTCAGGGTGAGCAGTTCTTC. This translates into CSSSRVQGEQFF.

The rearrangement uses TRBV1 and TRBJ1-5. TRBV1 is noted as a pseudogene. CDR3 length: 16 residues. CDR3 in amino acids: CTSSQLPGLGGGSQHF. The DNA for the CDR3 is TGCACCAGCAGCCAATTACCCGGGCTCGGGGGGGGGTCCCAGCATTTT.

This clone was observed a handful of times. The chain couples TRBV9 to TRBJ2-1, with 8 bases fitting TRBD1. This CDR3 has 14 residues. The J segment lost 5 bases and the V segment lost 1 base, leaving 2 bases of the junction unmatched. CDR1 is SGDLS and CDR2 is YYNGEE in the germline V gene. The DNA of the CDR3 is TGTGCCAGCAGCGTACAGGACAGGGACAATGAGCAGTTCTTC. Protein product: CASSVQDRDNEQFF.

With regard to this clone: At one boundary the junction diverges from the germline segment, which might be a read error. This rearrangement joins TRBV19 to TRBJ1-5, with 7 bases lining up with TRBD1. Germline-derived CDR1 and CDR2 are LNHDA and SQIVND (reference sequence). This CDR3 has 14 amino acids. The CDR3 sequence: CASSTGQVFQPQNF. CDR3 nucleotides: TGTGCCAGTAGTACCGGACAGGTTTTTCAGCCCCAGAATTTT.

The chain employs TRBV10-2 and TRBJ2-7; 14 nucleotides align to TRBD2. V gave up 0 bases and J gave up 1 base; unmatched junction bases: 11. The CDR3 runs 20 residues. Germline loops: CDR1 WSHSY, CDR2 SAAADI. The CDR3 bases are TGCGCCAGCAGTGAGTCGCCTGGGACTAGCGGGGGATTCTATTCCTACGAGCAGTACTTC. It codes for CASSESPGTSGGFYSYEQYF.

V gene TRBV5-8 combines with J gene TRBJ2-5; D perhaps matches TRBD2 (5 bases). The CDR3 contains 14 residues. CDR1 is SGHTS and CDR2 is YDEGEE in the germline V gene. The ends were cut back, 7 bases at V and 1 base at J, with 14 bases in the middle. The CDR3 reads CASVLGLIQETQYF. Here the CDR3 DNA reads TGTGCCAGCGTACTAGGACTTATCCAAGAGACCCAGTACTTC.

V and J are TRBV6-1 and TRBJ1-6; no clear D. The CDR3 totals 13 residues. Trimming removed 4 bases at V and 6 bases at J, with 7 bases between. Per germline, CDR1 MNHNS and CDR2 SASEGT. CDR3 in DNA: TGTGCCAGCAGTGGTTACTCTAATTCACCCCTCCACTTT. It yields the protein CASSGYSNSPLHF.

This clone has more than one count but fewer than ten. The rearrangement links TRBV7-2 to TRBJ2-6, with 7 bases aligning to TRBD1. The CDR3 consists of 15 residues. Germline V CDR1 and CDR2: SGHTA, FQGNSA. With 7 bases clipped from V and 0 bases from J, the junction kept 3 bases outside the gene matches. Here the CDR3 reads CASTQGVSGANVLTF. The DNA for the CDR3 is TGTGCCAGCACCCAGGGGGTCTCTGGGGCCAACGTCCTGACTTTC.

This clone has only one observation. The J gene is TRBJ2-1, the V gene TRBV6-5; TRBD2 matches at 9 bases. The CDR3 consists of 16 residues. Germline V gene lookup returns CDR1 MNHEY and CDR2 SVGAGI. Losses at the gene ends were 4 bases for V and 5 bases for J; bases not matched to a gene: 9. The chain's CDR3 is CASSSSLAGYNNEQFF. The DNA for the CDR3 is TGTGCCAGCAGTTCGTCCCTAGCGGGATATAACAATGAGCAGTTCTTC.

The CDR3 coding sequence is TGTGCCAGCAGCTTGGTTGCGGACACCTACAATGAGCAGTTCTTC. It codes for CASSLVADTYNEQFF. This chain uses TRBV5-5 with TRBJ2-1; tentative D call: TRBD1 (5 bases). Germline CDR1 reads SGHKS; CDR2 reads YYEKEE (reference sequence). This CDR3 region has 15 residues. V dropped 0 bases and J dropped 2 bases, with 9 bases sitting between them. Combining the CDR3 with reference TRBV5-5 and TRBJ2-1 gives the whole variable domain DAGVTQSPTHLIKTRGQQVTLRCSPISGHKSVSWYQQVLGQGPQFIFQYYEKEERGRGNFPDRFSARQFPNYSSELNVNALLLGDSALYLCASSLVADTYNEQFFGPGTRLTVL.

The V call is TRBV2, the J call TRBJ1-3; D call uncertain. The CDR3 is 14 residues long. V lost 6 bases and J 2 bases, leaving 11 bases between the germline ends. CDR1 is SNHLY, CDR2 FYNNEI, per germline. DNA of the CDR3: TGTGCCAGCAGACCAGGTTCCACTGGAAACACCATATATTTT. Protein sequence: CASRPGSTGNTIYF.

The J gene is TRBJ1-5, the V gene TRBV5-5, with D hard to call. CDR1 and CDR2 (germline): SGHKS, YYEKEE (reference sequence). This CDR3 comprises 13 residues. V dropped 2 bases and J dropped 8 bases, with 11 bases sitting between them. The CDR3 DNA follows: TGTGCCAGCAGCTTTACAGAGTCAGAGCCCCAGCATTTT. This encodes CASSFTESEPQHF.

For this clone: Compared with germline, one end of the junction differs, possibly owing to a read error. The chain uses TRBV4-1 and TRBJ1-5; perhaps TRBD1 as D (5 bases). Germline V lookup: CDR1 MGHRA, CDR2 YSYEKL. This CDR3 has 15 residues. The CDR3: CASSQDIRGGQPQNF. The CDR3 DNA reads as TGCGCCAGCAGCCAAGATATAAGGGGAGGTCAGCCCCAGAATTTT.